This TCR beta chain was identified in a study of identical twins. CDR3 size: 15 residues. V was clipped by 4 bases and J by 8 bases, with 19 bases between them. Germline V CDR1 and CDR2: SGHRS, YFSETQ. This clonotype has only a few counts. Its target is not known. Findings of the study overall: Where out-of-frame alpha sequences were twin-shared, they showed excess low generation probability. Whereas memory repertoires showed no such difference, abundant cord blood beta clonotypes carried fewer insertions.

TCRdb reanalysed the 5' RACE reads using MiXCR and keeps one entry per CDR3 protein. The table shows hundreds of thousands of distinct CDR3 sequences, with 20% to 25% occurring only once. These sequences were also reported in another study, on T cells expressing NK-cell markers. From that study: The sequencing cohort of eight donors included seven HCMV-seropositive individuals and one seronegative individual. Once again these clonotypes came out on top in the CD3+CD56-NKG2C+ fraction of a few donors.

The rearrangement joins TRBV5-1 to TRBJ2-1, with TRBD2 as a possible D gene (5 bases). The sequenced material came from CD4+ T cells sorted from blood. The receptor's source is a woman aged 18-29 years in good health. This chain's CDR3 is CASSAGQAEVDEQFF. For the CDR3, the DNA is TGCGCCAGCAGCGCGGGCCAAGCCGAGGTGGATGAGCAGTTCTTC.